This TCR beta chain was observed in a study of neurological immune-mediated disorders. The method for making cDNA was 5'RACE, and it used 10-nucleotide random UMIs. TCRdb re-called the 5' RACE reads with MiXCR, one entry per CDR3 protein. The sample contains about 99,000 distinct CDR3 sequences, 11% of which appear only once. This clonotype was observed at least ten times. Time point denoted: longitudinal time-point 3. The CDR3 sequence is 16 residues long. V lost 10 bases, J lost 0 bases, and 7 bases stayed unmatched. In germline, CDR1 is ENHRY, CDR2 SYGVKD. The clonotype originates from a female donor with HTLV-1-associated myelopathy (HAM/TSP). V usage is TRBV10-3 and J usage is TRBJ2-6; 9 bases line up with TRBD1. Input material: PBMCs. The CDR3 spells CATRQGEYSGANVLTF. The CDR3 DNA reads as TGTGCCACACGACAGGGGGAATACTCTGGGGCCAACGTCCTGACTTTC.